This TCR beta chain comes out of a study of human T cells and chemical hapten exposure. Study at large: Mostly female, the patients presented with alopecia areata, totalis or universalis. Study conclusions and caveats: TCRs above 1 in 1000 frequency stayed constant with DPC sensitization.

Individual cDNA molecules received unique molecular identifiers in the library. TCRdb reprocessed the RACE reads with MiXCR, giving one entry per CDR3 protein. The sample has around 350,000 distinct CDR3 sequences, approximately 5% seen once; the top ten hold about 8.2%. Germline CDR1 LGHDT, CDR2 YNNKEL (reference sequence). After removal of 6 bases from V and 7 bases from J, the junction contained 2 bases not matched to a gene. This CDR3 is 11 amino acids long. This clonotype was recorded at least ten times. Its antigen remains unknown. This sample's time point: pre-sensitization, week 0. Treatment given: therapeutic diphenylcyclopropenone sensitization with weekly scalp DPC.

This chain joins TRBV3-1 and TRBJ1-1, with 7 nucleotides matching TRBD1. Sequencing was performed on whole blood, taken in connection with sensitization to the hapten diphenylcyclopropenone (DPC). This receptor was identified in a woman younger than 30 with alopecia areata. Some clones in this sample may be carry-over from other donors' samples. CDR3 sequence (DNA): TGTGCCAGCAGGGGACAGCTTGAAGCTTTCTTT. Translated: CASRGQLEAFF.